The 6 T cell receptor beta chains below all came from one sample that was sequenced in a study of T cells after yellow fever vaccination. A single record per CDR3 protein comes from TCRdb applying MiXCR to the 5' RACE reads. The sample has more than 300,000 distinct CDR3 sequences; around 4.4% are singletons. Sequencing was performed on PBMCs, taken 15 days after the yellow fever booster vaccination. The source is a man younger than 30 who received the YFV17D yellow fever vaccine.

This clonotype was found many times. This chain links TRBV20-1 with TRBJ2-1; 14 bases map to TRBD2. Trimming cost V 5 bases and J 10 bases; bases outside gene matches: 4. Per germline, CDR1 DFQATT and CDR2 SNEGSKA (reference sequence). The CDR3 spans 13 residues. The CDR3 protein is CSAGLAGGLEQFF. CDR3 sequence (DNA): TGCAGTGCTGGACTAGCGGGGGGACTAGAGCAGTTCTTC.

The chain joins TRBV7-2 to TRBJ1-1, with 8 bases lining up with TRBD1. V trimming: 5 bases; J trimming: 4 bases; junction bases outside the gene matches: 9. The germline V gene encodes CDR1 SGHTA and CDR2 FQGNSA. This CDR3 region has 15 residues. The DNA of the CDR3 is TGTGCCAGCAGCCCGACTCAGGGGGCGCGCACTGAAGCTTTCTTT. Translating it yields CASSPTQGARTEAFF.

This clonotype was detected ten times or more. The chain couples TRBV30 to TRBJ1-1; TRBD1 matches 8 bases. With 4 bases clipped from V and 5 bases from J, the junction kept 3 bases outside the gene matches. CDR1 and CDR2 from the germline V gene are GTSNPN and SVGIG (reference sequence). The CDR3 covers 12 residues. DNA for the CDR3: TGTGCCTGGACCACAGGGGGAACTGAAGCTTTCTTT. It yields the protein CAWTTGGTEAFF.

The J gene is TRBJ2-4, the V gene TRBV5-4, with TRBD1 matching over 9 bases. The junction had 9 bases not matched to a gene; V was cut back by 4 bases and J by 10 bases. Germline V lookup: CDR1 SGHNT, CDR2 YYREEE (reference sequence). CDR3 length: 14 residues. The CDR3 is CASSPGQGREIQYF. In DNA, the CDR3 is TGTGCCAGCAGCCCCGGACAGGGGCGGGAAATTCAGTACTTC. The full variable domain, with the rest looked up from reference TRBV5-4 and TRBJ2-4, is ETGVTQSPTHLIKTRGQQVTLRCSSQSGHNTVSWYQQALGQGPQFIFQYYREEENGRGNFPPRFSGLQFPNYSSELNVNALELDDSALYLCASSPGQGREIQYFGAGTRLSVL.

This clonotype was detected ten times or more. The rearrangement joins TRBV4-3 to TRBJ1-6; D is unclear. V was shortened by 1 base and J by 5 bases, with 21 bases between the two germline ends. This CDR3 spans 19 amino acids. Germline CDR1 reads LGHNA; CDR2 reads YSLEER. CDR3 sequence reads: CASSQVPPQSRMNNSPLHF. DNA of the CDR3: TGCGCCAGCAGCCAAGTCCCCCCCCAGTCTCGGATGAATAATTCACCCCTCCACTTT.

The chain has TRBV5-1 and TRBJ2-1, with D perhaps TRBD1 (5 bases). This CDR3 is 14 amino acids long. V was clipped by 4 bases and J by 6 bases, with 14 bases between them. Germline V gene sequence: CDR1 SGHRS, CDR2 YFSETQ. The CDR3 loop reads CASSRGRVSNEQFF. In DNA form, the CDR3 reads TGCGCCAGCAGCAGAGGCAGGGTCTCCAATGAGCAGTTCTTC.